This TCR beta chain was sequenced for a study of CD8 T cells in ankylosing spondylitis. Study-wide findings and caveats: Certain motif variants had earlier been reported in reactive arthritis synovial fluid and blood. Matched ankylosing spondylitis synovial fluid reportedly contained a significantly enriched population of disease-linked clones.

This clonotype was counted at least ten times. The antigen is unknown. TCRdb used MiXCR to reprocess the 5' RACE reads, holding one entry per CDR3 protein. The table shows 85,000 to 100,000 distinct CDR3 sequences, with about 9% occurring only once. CDR3 length: 13 amino acids. V was shortened by 2 bases and J by 2 bases, with 6 bases between the two germline ends. The clonotype originates from a male donor with ankylosing spondylitis or in good health (not recorded which). Specimen: blood, either unsorted or a sorted T cell fraction (not recorded which). The rearrangement links TRBV12-3 or TRBV12-4 to TRBJ1-1, with D unresolved. CDR3 sequence (DNA): TGTGCCAGCAGTTTAAAGGGTAACACTGAAGCTTTCTTT. This encodes CASSLKGNTEAFF.